Reported below is one T cell receptor beta chain. Its antigen remains unknown. The entry originates in a study of T cell responses to AZD1222 COVID-19 vaccine. General study points: No repertoire was sampled before or during the peak T cell response, only after it.

CDR1 is SGHNT, CDR2 YYREEE, per germline (reference sequence). The CDR3 runs 13 residues. After removal of 3 bases from V and 7 bases from J, the junction contained 7 bases not matched to a gene. TCRdb's table, derived via immunoSEQ multiplex PCR, lists solely in-frame clones and lacks some. This repertoire shows 90,000 to 150,000 clones, approximately 86% found once; its top ten account for roughly 2.4%. The sequencing used peripheral blood, collected on day 0 of AZD1222 vaccination. This TCR came from an adult in good health. The chain employs TRBV5-4 and TRBJ2-7; TRBD1 aligns across 7 bases. The CDR3 is CASSSETGFEQYF. DNA for the CDR3: TGTGCCAGCAGCTCCGAGACAGGGTTTGAGCAGTACTTC.